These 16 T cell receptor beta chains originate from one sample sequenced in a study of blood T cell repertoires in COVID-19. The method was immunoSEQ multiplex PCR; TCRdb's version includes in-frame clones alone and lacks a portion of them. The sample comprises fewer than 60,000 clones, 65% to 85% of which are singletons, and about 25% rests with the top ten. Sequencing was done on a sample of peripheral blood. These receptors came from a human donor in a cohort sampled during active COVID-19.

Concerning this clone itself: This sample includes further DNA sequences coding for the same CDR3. The CDR3 coding sequence is TGCGCCAGCAGCTTGGCAGGGGGCGGGGAGACCCAGTACTTC. Its protein product is CASSLAGGGETQYF. This chain connects TRBV5-1 to TRBJ2-5, with 8 nucleotides matching TRBD1. This CDR3 region has 14 residues. CDR1 SGHRS and CDR2 YFSETQ come from the germline V gene. Losses at the gene ends were 0 bases for V and 5 bases for J; bases not matched to a gene: 3.

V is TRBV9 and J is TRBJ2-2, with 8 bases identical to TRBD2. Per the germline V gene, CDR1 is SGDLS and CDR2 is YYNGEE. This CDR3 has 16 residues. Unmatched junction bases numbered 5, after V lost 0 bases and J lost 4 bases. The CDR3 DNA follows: TGTGCCAGCAGCGTAGCAGCGGGGGCCGGCACCGGGGAGCTGTTTTTT. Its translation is CASSVAAGAGTGELFF.

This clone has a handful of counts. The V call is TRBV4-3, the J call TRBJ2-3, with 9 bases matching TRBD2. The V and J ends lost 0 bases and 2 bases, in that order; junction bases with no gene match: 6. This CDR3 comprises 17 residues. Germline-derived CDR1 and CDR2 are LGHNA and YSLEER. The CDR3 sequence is CASSQDLAGSPTDTQYF. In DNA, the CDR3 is TGCGCCAGCAGCCAAGATCTAGCGGGGAGTCCCACAGATACGCAGTATTTT.

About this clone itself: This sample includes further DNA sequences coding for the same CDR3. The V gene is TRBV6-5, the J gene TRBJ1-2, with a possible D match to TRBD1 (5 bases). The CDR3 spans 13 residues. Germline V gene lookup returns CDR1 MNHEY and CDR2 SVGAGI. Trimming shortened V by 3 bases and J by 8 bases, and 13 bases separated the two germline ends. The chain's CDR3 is CASSYGGAGGYTF. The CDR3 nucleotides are TGTGCCAGCAGTTATGGAGGGGCCGGGGGCTACACCTTC.

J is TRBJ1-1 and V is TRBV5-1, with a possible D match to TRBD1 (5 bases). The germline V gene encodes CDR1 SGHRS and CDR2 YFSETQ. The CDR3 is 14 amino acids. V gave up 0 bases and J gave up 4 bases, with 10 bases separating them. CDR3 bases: TGCGCCAGCAGCTTGGCGGGGGGAGGCACTGAAGCTTTCTTT. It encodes CASSLAGGGTEAFF.

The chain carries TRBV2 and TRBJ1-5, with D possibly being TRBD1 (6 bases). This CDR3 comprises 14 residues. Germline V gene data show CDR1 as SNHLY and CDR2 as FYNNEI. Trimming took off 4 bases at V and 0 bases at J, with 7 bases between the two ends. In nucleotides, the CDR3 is TGTGCCAGCAGTGGGGACACTAGCAATCAGCCCCAGCATTTT. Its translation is CASSGDTSNQPQHF.

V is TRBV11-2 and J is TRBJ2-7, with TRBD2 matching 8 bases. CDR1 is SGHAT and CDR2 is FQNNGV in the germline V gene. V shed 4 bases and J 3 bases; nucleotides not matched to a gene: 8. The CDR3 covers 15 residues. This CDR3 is CASSSREGSVYEQYF. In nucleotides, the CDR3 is TGTGCCAGCAGCTCTCGGGAGGGGTCCGTCTACGAGCAGTACTTC.

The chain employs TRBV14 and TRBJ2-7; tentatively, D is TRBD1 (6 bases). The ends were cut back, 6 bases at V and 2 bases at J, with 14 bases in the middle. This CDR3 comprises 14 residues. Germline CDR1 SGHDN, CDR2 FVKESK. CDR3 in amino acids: CASRSGGRAYEQYF. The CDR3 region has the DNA TGTGCCAGCAGATCTGGGGGCAGAGCCTACGAGCAGTACTTC.

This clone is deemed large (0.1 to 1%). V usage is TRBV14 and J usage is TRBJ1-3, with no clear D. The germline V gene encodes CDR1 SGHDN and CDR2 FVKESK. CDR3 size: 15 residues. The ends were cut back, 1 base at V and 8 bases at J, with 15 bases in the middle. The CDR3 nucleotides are TGTGCCAGCAGCCAAGTGGTGGCGTACGGAGACACCATATATTTT. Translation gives CASSQVVAYGDTIYF. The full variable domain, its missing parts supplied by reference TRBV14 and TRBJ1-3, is EAGVTQFPSHSVIEKGQTVTLRCDPISGHDNLYWYRRVMGKEIKFLLHFVKESKQDESGMPNNRFLAERTGGTYSTLKVQPAELEDSGVYFCASSQVVAYGDTIYFGEGSWLTVV.

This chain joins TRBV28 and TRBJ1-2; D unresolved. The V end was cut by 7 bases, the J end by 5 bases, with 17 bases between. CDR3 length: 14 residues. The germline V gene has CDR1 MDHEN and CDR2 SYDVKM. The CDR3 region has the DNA TGTGCCAGCACCCAAGGAGGTCAGATTTATGGCTACACCTTC. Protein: CASTQGGQIYGYTF.

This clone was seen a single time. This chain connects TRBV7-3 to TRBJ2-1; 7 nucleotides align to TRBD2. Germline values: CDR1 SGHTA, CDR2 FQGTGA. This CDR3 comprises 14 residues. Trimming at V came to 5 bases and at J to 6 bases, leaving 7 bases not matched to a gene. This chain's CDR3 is CASSPVGGPNEQFF. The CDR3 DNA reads TGTGCCAGCAGCCCGGTGGGAGGGCCCAATGAGCAGTTCTTC.

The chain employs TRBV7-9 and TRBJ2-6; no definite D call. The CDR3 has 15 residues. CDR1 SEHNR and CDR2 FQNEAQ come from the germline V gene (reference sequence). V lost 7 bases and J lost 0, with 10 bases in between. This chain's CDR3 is CASTSTGSGANVLTF. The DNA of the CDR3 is TGTGCCAGCACCTCTACCGGCTCTGGGGCCAACGTCCTGACTTTC.

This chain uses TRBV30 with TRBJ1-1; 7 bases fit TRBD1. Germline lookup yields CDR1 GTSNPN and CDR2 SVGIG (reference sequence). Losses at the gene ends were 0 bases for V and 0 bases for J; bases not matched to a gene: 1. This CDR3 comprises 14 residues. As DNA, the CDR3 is TGTGCCTGGAGTGTCGGGACAGTGAACACTGAAGCTTTCTTT. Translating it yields CAWSVGTVNTEAFF. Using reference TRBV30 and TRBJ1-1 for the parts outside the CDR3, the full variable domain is SQTIHQWPATLVQPVGSPLSLECTVEGTSNPNLYWYRQAAGRGLQLLFYSVGIGQISSEVPQNLSASRPQDRQFILSSKKLLLSDSGFYLCAWSVGTVNTEAFFGQGTRLTVV.

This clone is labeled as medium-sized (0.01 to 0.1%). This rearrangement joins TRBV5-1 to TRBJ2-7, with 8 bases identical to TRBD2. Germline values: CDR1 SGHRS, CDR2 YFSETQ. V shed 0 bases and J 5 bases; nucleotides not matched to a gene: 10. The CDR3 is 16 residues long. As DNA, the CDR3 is TGCGCCAGCAGCTTGGAGCCGAGCGGGAGTCTCCACGAGCAGTACTTC. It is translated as CASSLEPSGSLHEQYF.

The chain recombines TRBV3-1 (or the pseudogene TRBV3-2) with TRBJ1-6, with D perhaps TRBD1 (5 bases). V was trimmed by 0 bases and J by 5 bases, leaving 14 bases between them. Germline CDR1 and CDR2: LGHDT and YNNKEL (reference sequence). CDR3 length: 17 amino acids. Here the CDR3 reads CASSQELGRGNNSPLHF. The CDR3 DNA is TGTGCCAGCAGCCAAGAGTTGGGGCGGGGTAATAATTCACCCCTCCACTTT.

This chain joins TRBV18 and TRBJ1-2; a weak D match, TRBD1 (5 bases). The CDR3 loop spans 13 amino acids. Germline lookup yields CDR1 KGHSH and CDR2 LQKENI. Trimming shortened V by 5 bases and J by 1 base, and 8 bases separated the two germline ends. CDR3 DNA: TGTGCCAGCTCATCGACAGATAACTATGGCTACACCTTC. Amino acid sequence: CASSSTDNYGYTF. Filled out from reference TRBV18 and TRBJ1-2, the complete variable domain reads NAGVMQNPRHLVRRRGQEARLRCSPMKGHSHVYWYRQLPEEGLKFMVYLQKENIIDESGMPKERFSAEFPKEGPSILRIQQVVRGDSAAYFCASSSTDNYGYTFGSGTRLTVV.